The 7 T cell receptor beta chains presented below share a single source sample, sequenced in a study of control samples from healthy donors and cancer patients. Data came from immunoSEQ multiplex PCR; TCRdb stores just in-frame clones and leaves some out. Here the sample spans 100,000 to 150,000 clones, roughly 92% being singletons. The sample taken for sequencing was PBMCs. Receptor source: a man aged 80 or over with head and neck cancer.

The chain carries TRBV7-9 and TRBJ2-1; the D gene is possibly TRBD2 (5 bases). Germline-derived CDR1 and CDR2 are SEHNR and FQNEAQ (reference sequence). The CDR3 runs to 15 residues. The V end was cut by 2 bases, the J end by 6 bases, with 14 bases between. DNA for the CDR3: TGTGCCAGCAGCTTAAGCGGAGGATGGATCAATGAGCAGTTCTTC. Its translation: CASSLSGGWINEQFF.

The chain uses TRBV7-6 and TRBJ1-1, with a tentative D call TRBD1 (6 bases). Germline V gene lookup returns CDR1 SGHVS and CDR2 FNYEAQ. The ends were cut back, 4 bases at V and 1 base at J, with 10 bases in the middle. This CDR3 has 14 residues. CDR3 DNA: TGTGCCAGCAGCTCATCACAGGGGAACACTGAAGCTTTCTTT. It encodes CASSSSQGNTEAFF.

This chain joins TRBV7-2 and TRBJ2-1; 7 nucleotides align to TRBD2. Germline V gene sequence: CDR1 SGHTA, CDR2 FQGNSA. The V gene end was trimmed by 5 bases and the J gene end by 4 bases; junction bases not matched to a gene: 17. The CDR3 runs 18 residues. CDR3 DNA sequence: TGTGCCAGCAGCCCAACCGCCTGGAGCGGGGTTTCGTACAATGAGCAGTTCTTC. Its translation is CASSPTAWSGVSYNEQFF. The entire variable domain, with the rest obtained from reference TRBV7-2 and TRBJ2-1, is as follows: GAGVSQSPSNKVTEKGKDVELRCDPISGHTALYWYRQSLGQGLEFLIYFQGNSAPDKSGLPSDRFSAERTGGSVSTLTIQRTQQEDSAVYLCASSPTAWSGVSYNEQFFGPGTRLTVL.

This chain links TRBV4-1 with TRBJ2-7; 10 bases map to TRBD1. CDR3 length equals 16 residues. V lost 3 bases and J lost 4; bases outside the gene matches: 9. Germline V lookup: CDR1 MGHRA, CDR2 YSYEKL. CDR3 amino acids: CASSHPTGQGMYEQYF. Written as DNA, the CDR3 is TGCGCCAGCAGCCATCCCACGGGACAGGGGATGTACGAGCAGTACTTC.

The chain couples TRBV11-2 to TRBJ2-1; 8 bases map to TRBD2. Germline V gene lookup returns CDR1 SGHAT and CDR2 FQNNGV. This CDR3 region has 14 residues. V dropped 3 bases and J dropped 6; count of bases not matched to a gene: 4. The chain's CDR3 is CASSFPGGVNEQFF. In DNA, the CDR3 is TGTGCCAGCAGCTTCCCGGGGGGGGTCAATGAGCAGTTCTTC.

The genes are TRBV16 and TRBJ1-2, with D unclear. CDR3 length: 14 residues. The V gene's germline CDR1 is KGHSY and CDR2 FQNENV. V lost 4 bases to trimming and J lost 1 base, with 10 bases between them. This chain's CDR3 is CASSPENFNYGYTF. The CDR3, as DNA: TGTGCCAGCAGCCCGGAAAATTTTAACTATGGCTACACCTTC.

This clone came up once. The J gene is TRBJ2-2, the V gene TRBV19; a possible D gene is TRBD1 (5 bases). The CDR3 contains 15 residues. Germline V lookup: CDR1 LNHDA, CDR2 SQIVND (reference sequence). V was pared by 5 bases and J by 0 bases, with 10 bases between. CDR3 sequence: CASSFQGSNTGELFF. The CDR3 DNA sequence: TGTGCCAGTAGTTTCCAGGGTTCGAACACCGGGGAGCTGTTTTTT. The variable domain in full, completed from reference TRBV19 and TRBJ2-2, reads DGGITQSPKYLFRKEGQNVTLSCEQNLNHDAMYWYRQDPGQGLRLIYYSQIVNDFQKGDIAEGYSVSREKKESFPLTVTSAQKNPTAFYLCASSFQGSNTGELFFGEGSRLTVL.